Listed below are T cell receptor beta chains from one sample, sequenced in a study of type 1 and type 2 diabetes patients. TCRdb reprocessed the multiplex PCR reads with MiXCR, giving one entry per CDR3 protein. In the table there are some 250,000 distinct CDR3 sequences, over 45% of which are singletons. Sequencing input: peripheral blood mononuclear cells (PBMCs). These receptor sequences come from a man younger than 35 with type 2 diabetes. Both conserved end residues are part of each CDR3.

>TRBV20-1
CSASQGGSSYNSPLHF
>TRBV10-1
CASSPTRLGGYTF
>TRBV12-3/TRBV12-4
CASRGTGGGSPLHF
>TRBV2
CASDVGGSGYTF
>TRBV5-1
CASSLVGLGGDEQYF
>TRBV30
CAWTRGNTEAFF
>TRBV30
CASRRTTSSYEQYF
>TRBV4-2
CASSQDMGLGNEKLFF
>TRBV7-8
CASTRQATYEQYF
>TRBV7-8
CASSSTGGQAINEKLFF
>TRBV20-1
CSRRTAGYNEQFF
>TRBV5-1
CASSSPTGRGELFF
>TRBV7-8
CASSPTSGSRSRGGANVLTF
>TRBV15
CATSSRTGGGNEQFF
>TRBV19
CASSIRGAPEAFF
>TRBV27
CASSLKGSWGDEQFF
>TRBV20-1
CSARDLAGGPLNEQFF
>TRBV28
CASSSPRTGYTYNEQFF
>TRBV10-3
CAISVGLVGDTQYF
>TRBV7-2
CASSLGRRDTQYF
>TRBV27
CASSLRPTIYGHYEQYF
>TRBV27
CASSEWAASTDTQYF
>TRBV19
CASSAGTGTSYEQYF
>TRBV7-2
CASSLAIYYEQYF
>TRBV19
CANSPGQDSYEQYF
>TRBV2
CASSEYQDLGTEAFF
>TRBV30
CACDGTEEFYEQYF
>TRBV7-8
CASSLGLLAGAHGELFF
>TRBV28
CASSPGADLAKNIQYF
>TRBV19
CASSESPYNSPLHF